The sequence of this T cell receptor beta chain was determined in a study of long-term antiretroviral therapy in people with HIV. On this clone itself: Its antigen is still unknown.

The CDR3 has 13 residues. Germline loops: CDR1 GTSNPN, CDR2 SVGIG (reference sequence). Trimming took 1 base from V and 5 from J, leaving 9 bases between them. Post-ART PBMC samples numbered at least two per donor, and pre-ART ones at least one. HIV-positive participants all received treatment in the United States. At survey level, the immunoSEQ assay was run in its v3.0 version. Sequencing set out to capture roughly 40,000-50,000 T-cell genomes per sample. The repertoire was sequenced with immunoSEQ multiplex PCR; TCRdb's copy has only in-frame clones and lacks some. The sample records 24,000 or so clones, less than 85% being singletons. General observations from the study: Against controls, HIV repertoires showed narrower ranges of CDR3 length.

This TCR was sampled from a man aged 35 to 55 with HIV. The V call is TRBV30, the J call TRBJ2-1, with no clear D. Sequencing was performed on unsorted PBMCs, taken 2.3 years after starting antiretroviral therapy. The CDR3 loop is CAWSGGAHNEQFF. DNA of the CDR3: TGTGCCTGGAGTGGTGGAGCCCACAATGAGCAGTTCTTC. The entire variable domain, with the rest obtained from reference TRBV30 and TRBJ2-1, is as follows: SQTIHQWPATLVQPVGSPLSLECTVEGTSNPNLYWYRQAAGRGLQLLFYSVGIGQISSEVPQNLSASRPQDRQFILSSKKLLLSDSGFYLCAWSGGAHNEQFFGPGTRLTVL.